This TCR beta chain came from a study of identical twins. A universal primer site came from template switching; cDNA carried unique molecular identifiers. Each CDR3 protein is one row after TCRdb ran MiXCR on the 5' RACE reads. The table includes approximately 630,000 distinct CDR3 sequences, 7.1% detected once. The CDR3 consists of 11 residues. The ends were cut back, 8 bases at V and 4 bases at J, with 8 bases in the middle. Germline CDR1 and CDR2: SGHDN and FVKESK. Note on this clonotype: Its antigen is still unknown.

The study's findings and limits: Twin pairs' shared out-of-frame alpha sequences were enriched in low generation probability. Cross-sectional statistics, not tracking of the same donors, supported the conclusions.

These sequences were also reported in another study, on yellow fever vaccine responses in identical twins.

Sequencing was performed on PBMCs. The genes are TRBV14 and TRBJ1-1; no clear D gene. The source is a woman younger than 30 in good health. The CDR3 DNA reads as TGTGCCAGCGGGAGGAGCACTGAAGCTTTCTTT. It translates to CASGRSTEAFF.